The next 31 T cell receptor beta chains were all read from a single sample in a study of cytomegalovirus exposure and HLA in healthy donors. In the PCR, 60 Vbeta and 13 Jbeta primers were used. TCRdb keeps only in-frame clones here, not all; method: immunoSEQ multiplex PCR. The sample lists approximately 150,000 clones; over 65% were seen once. The specimen was PBMCs. The receptors here all came from a man aged 35-49 years in good health and CMV-seropositive.

The chain carries TRBV9 and TRBJ2-1; perhaps TRBD1 as D (6 bases). CDR3 length: 13 residues. Trimming stripped 7 bases from V and 3 bases from J, with 11 bases between. CDR1 SGDLS and CDR2 YYNGEE come from the germline V gene. The CDR3 here is CASGGGYYNEQFF. CDR3 coding DNA: TGTGCCAGCGGGGGCGGGTACTACAATGAGCAGTTCTTC.

This rearrangement joins TRBV5-5 to TRBJ1-1; D remains unclear. Germline values: CDR1 SGHKS, CDR2 YYEKEE (reference sequence). The CDR3 extends over 14 amino acids. The V and J ends lost 4 bases and 1 base respectively, with 11 bases between them. CDR3 protein: CASSRRAGNTEAFF. CDR3 sequence (DNA): TGTGCCAGCAGCCGGCGGGCAGGGAACACTGAAGCTTTCTTT.

The genes are TRBV29-1 and TRBJ2-7; 8 bases map to TRBD1. The CDR3 has 14 amino acids. V lost 5 bases, J lost 7 bases, and 13 bases stayed unmatched. In germline, CDR1 is SQVTM, CDR2 ANQGSEA. The CDR3 protein is CSVNRGSGVSEQYF. For the CDR3, the DNA is TGCAGCGTTAACAGGGGGTCTGGAGTTAGTGAGCAGTACTTC.

The chain combines TRBV29-1 with TRBJ2-6; a possible D gene is TRBD1 (5 bases). V dropped 4 bases and J dropped 3 bases, with 16 bases sitting between them. This CDR3 has 16 amino acids. Germline CDR1 and CDR2: SQVTM and ANQGSEA. The CDR3 coding sequence is TGCAGCGTTGTTGGCAGGGAAGGATTTGGGGCCAACGTCCTGACTTTC. Protein: CSVVGREGFGANVLTF. The complete variable domain, with remaining parts taken from reference TRBV29-1 and TRBJ2-6, reads SAVISQKPSRDICQRGTSLTIQCQVDSQVTMMFWYRQQPGQSLTLIATANQGSEATYESGFVIDKFPISRPNLTFSTLTVSNMSPEDSSIYLCSVVGREGFGANVLTFGAGSRLTVL.

The chain combines TRBV10-3 with TRBJ2-3; D remains unclear. The CDR3 runs 15 residues. Looked up from germline, CDR1 is ENHRY and CDR2 is SYGVKD. Deletions cut 6 bases from V and 0 bases from J, with 13 bases between. The CDR3 DNA reads TGTGCCATCAGGCTGACTCTTACCAGCACAGATACGCAGTATTTT. Translating it yields CAIRLTLTSTDTQYF.

In its sample, this clone was seen a few times. The genes are TRBV7-2 and TRBJ2-5; D possibly corresponds to TRBD2 (5 bases). V was shortened by 3 bases and J by 0 bases, with 8 bases between the two germline ends. The CDR3 is 14 amino acids. Germline assignment: CDR1 SGHTA and CDR2 FQGNSA. The CDR3 is CASSLAGNQETQYF. The CDR3 DNA is TGTGCCAGCAGCTTGGCCGGGAACCAAGAGACCCAGTACTTC.

The CDR3 loop is CATRAGILYEQYF. The CDR3 DNA sequence: TGTGCCACGAGAGCGGGAATTCTCTACGAGCAGTACTTC. The chain has TRBV6-1 and TRBJ2-7, with TRBD2 matching 7 bases. Per the germline V gene, CDR1 is MNHNS and CDR2 is SASEGT. J was trimmed by 3 bases and V by 10 bases; bases with no gene match: 9. CDR3 length: 13 amino acids.

The chain joins TRBV2 to TRBJ2-2, with a tentative D call TRBD1 (6 bases). The CDR3 has 13 amino acids. V was pared by 7 bases and J by 4 bases, with 10 bases between. Germline V gives CDR1 SNHLY, CDR2 FYNNEI. CDR3 sequence: CASTGTPTGELFF. CDR3 DNA sequence: TGTGCCAGCACTGGGACACCCACCGGGGAGCTGTTTTTT.

V is TRBV10-3 and J is TRBJ2-7; perhaps TRBD2 as D (5 bases). From germline, CDR1 is ENHRY and CDR2 SYGVKD. Trimming removed 7 bases from V and 3 bases from J, with 22 bases in between. CDR3 length equals 16 residues. CDR3 region: CAIIIDPLAFSYEQYF. The CDR3 DNA follows: TGTGCCATCATAATCGATCCCCTAGCCTTCAGCTACGAGCAGTACTTC.

This sequence joins TRBV7-6 and TRBJ2-7, with D hard to call. The CDR3 loop spans 12 amino acids. Germline CDR1 is SGHVS and CDR2 is FNYEAQ. The V gene lost 1 base and the J gene lost 5 bases, with 6 bases spanning the gap. As DNA, the CDR3 is TGTGCCAGCAGCTTAGGTAGTAACGAGCAGTACTTC. Amino acid sequence: CASSLGSNEQYF.

CDR3 coding DNA: TGTGCCAGTAGGGTCCGGGACACCGGGTCCTACGAGCAGTACTTC. Its translation is CASRVRDTGSYEQYF. The chain joins TRBV19 to TRBJ2-7; D might be TRBD1 (6 bases). This CDR3 has 15 residues. The V end was cut by 6 bases, the J end by 1 base, with 16 bases between. Germline CDR1 reads LNHDA; CDR2 reads SQIVND (reference sequence).

The rearrangement links TRBV2 to TRBJ1-2; TRBD1 matches at 8 bases. V lost 7 bases, J lost 8 bases, and 12 bases stayed unmatched. The CDR3 extends over 14 amino acids. Germline CDR1 is SNHLY and CDR2 is FYNNEI. CDR3 sequence (DNA): TGTGCCAGCATCATAGGACAGGGAACTATCGGCTACACCTTC. This sequence encodes CASIIGQGTIGYTF.

The V gene is TRBV7-6, the J gene TRBJ1-1; D is possibly TRBD1 (5 bases). Germline V gene data show CDR1 as SGHVS and CDR2 as FNYEAQ. V lost 3 bases and J 4 bases, leaving 12 bases between the germline ends. The CDR3 is made up of 14 amino acids. CDR3 DNA: TGTGCCAGCAGCTTGGACGGGCAGGGCACTGAAGCTTTCTTT. This encodes CASSLDGQGTEAFF. The variable domain in full, completed from reference TRBV7-6 and TRBJ1-1, reads GAGVSQSPRYKVTKRGQDVALRCDPISGHVSLYWYRQALGQGPEFLTYFNYEAQQDKSGLPNDRFSAERPEGSISTLTIQRTEQRDSAMYRCASSLDGQGTEAFFGQGTRLTVV.

To note about this clone: The same CDR3 can be traced to other DNA sequences in this sample. The chain recombines TRBV4-1 with TRBJ2-7, with 9 bases that match TRBD2. The CDR3 consists of 16 residues. V shed 0 bases, J shed 7 bases, and the junction held 10 bases outside the gene matches. Germline assignment: CDR1 MGHRA and CDR2 YSYEKL. This CDR3 reads CASSQDMGLADLEQYF. CDR3 DNA: TGCGCCAGCAGCCAAGATATGGGACTAGCAGACTTGGAGCAGTACTTC.

V is TRBV14 and J is TRBJ2-7; D unresolved. The germline V gene encodes CDR1 SGHDN and CDR2 FVKESK. The CDR3 has 13 residues. Between the trimmed V and J ends, which lost 0 bases and 2 bases, there was a span of 5 bases. The CDR3 DNA follows: TGTGCCAGCAGCCAAGATTCGGCCTACGAGCAGTACTTC. It encodes CASSQDSAYEQYF.

The count of this clone is one. A junction end diverges from the germline sequence, so it may reflect a read error. This chain joins TRBV7-9 and TRBJ1-1, with D unresolved. Germline V gene data show CDR1 as SEHNR and CDR2 as FQNEAQ (reference sequence). CDR3 length: 13 amino acids. CDR3 sequence: CSSSLGPNTEAFF. The DNA of the CDR3 is TGTTCCAGCAGCTTGGGCCCGAACACTGAAGCTTTCTTT.

This chain connects TRBV4-1 to TRBJ2-7; D may be TRBD2 (5 bases). Germline lookup yields CDR1 MGHRA and CDR2 YSYEKL. This CDR3 is built from 13 residues. The V end lost 4 bases, the J end lost 0 bases, and 7 bases lay between the germline ends. The CDR3 region has the DNA TGCGCCAGCAGCCGGGAGAGCTCCTACGAGCAGTACTTC. Its translation is CASSRESSYEQYF.

This clone was observed a single time. The chain is built from TRBV7-8 and TRBJ2-7, with 13 bases identical to TRBD2. The CDR3 covers 15 residues. V was clipped by 5 bases and J by 5 bases; unmatched bases: 6. Germline CDR1 and CDR2: SGHVS and FQNEAQ. The CDR3 sequence is CASSPGLAGVHEQYF. The CDR3 nucleotides are TGTGCCAGCAGCCCCGGACTAGCGGGAGTACACGAGCAGTACTTC.

J is TRBJ2-1 and V is TRBV7-2; 9 bases agree with TRBD2. Germline V gene data show CDR1 as SGHTA and CDR2 as FQGNSA. J was trimmed by 9 bases and V by 2 bases; bases with no gene match: 8. This CDR3 contains 15 residues. CDR3 sequence: CASSLPAGGVGEQFF. The CDR3, as DNA: TGTGCCAGCAGCTTACCAGCGGGAGGAGTGGGTGAGCAGTTCTTC.

The V and J genes are TRBV6-1 and TRBJ1-5, with a tentative D call TRBD1 (6 bases). Between the trimmed V and J ends, which lost 0 bases and 9 bases, there was a span of 18 bases. The CDR3 contains 16 residues. In germline, CDR1 is MNHNS, CDR2 SASEGT. The CDR3 region has the DNA TGTGCCAGCAGTGAAGCCTACCGACAGGACGTATGGCCCCAGCATTTT. Protein product: CASSEAYRQDVWPQHF.

This clone was seen only once. V is TRBV5-5 and J is TRBJ1-2; 9 nucleotides agree with TRBD1. The CDR3 is 13 amino acids. J was trimmed by 7 bases and V by 4 bases; bases with no gene match: 5. Germline V gene sequence: CDR1 SGHKS, CDR2 YYEKEE (reference sequence). In nucleotides, the CDR3 is TGTGCCAGCAGCATACAGGGGGCTAGTGGCTACACCTTC. Its protein is CASSIQGASGYTF.

The chain joins TRBV5-8 to TRBJ2-3, with 9 positions matching TRBD1. The germline gives CDR1 SGHTS, CDR2 YDEGEE. J lost 5 bases, V lost 4 bases, and 8 bases had no gene match. This CDR3 comprises 15 residues. This CDR3 reads CASSPGTGMKDTQYF. The CDR3, as DNA: TGTGCCAGCAGCCCCGGGACAGGGATGAAAGATACGCAGTATTTT.

The gene calls are TRBV30 and TRBJ2-1; TRBD2 is a possible D gene (5 bases). V was trimmed by 4 bases and J by 9 bases, leaving 16 bases between them. Germline V gene data show CDR1 as GTSNPN and CDR2 as SVGIG (reference sequence). The CDR3 sequence is 13 residues long. The CDR3, as DNA: TGTGCCTGGACTAGGAGCTCGGCGGGTGAGCAGTTCTTC. This encodes CAWTRSSAGEQFF.

The chain recombines TRBV5-1 with TRBJ1-6, with TRBD1 matching over 7 bases. The J segment lost 7 bases and the V segment lost 4 bases, leaving 8 bases of the junction unmatched. Germline CDR1 SGHRS, CDR2 YFSETQ. This CDR3 contains 15 residues. CDR3 coding DNA: TGCGCCAGCAGCGCCTCCACAGGGGTCAATTCACCCCTCCACTTT. It yields the protein CASSASTGVNSPLHF. The whole variable domain, filled in from reference TRBV5-1 and TRBJ1-6, reads KAGVTQTPRYLIKTRGQQVTLSCSPISGHRSVSWYQQTPGQGLQFLFEYFSETQRNKGNFPGRFSGRQFSNSRSEMNVSTLELGDSALYLCASSASTGVNSPLHFGNGTRLTVT.

This clone turned up a few times. The chain joins TRBV5-8 to TRBJ2-7, with a tentative D call TRBD1 (6 bases). V was shortened by 2 bases and J by 2 bases, with 14 bases between the two germline ends. The V gene's germline CDR1 is SGHTS and CDR2 YDEGEE. This CDR3 spans 15 amino acids. CDR3 sequence: CASSFLPGTTYEQYF. The CDR3 region has the DNA TGTGCCAGCAGCTTTCTCCCGGGGACAACCTACGAGCAGTACTTC.

This clone was detected once. The rearrangement joins TRBV14 to TRBJ1-1; D uncertain. V was cut by 0 bases and J by 9 bases, with 11 bases left in between. From germline, CDR1 is SGHDN and CDR2 FVKESK. The CDR3 has 13 residues. The CDR3 protein is CASSQDTEAKAFF. The CDR3 region has the DNA TGTGCCAGCAGCCAAGATACTGAGGCTAAAGCTTTCTTT.

This chain uses TRBV29-1 with TRBJ2-1, with TRBD2 identical over 10 bases. The CDR3 length is 15 residues. The germline CDR1 and CDR2 sequences are SQVTM and ANQGSEA. V shed 3 bases and J 8 bases; nucleotides not matched to a gene: 10. This CDR3 reads CSVEPLAGDVYEQFF. CDR3 bases: TGCAGCGTTGAGCCCCTAGCGGGAGATGTCTATGAGCAGTTCTTC.

The V and J genes are TRBV28 and TRBJ1-5; no reliable D call. V gave up 3 bases and J gave up 4 bases, with 7 bases separating them. Germline V lookup: CDR1 MDHEN, CDR2 SYDVKM. This CDR3 is built from 13 residues. CDR3 DNA: TGTGCCAGCAGTTTCGACATAAATCAGCCCCAGCATTTT. Protein product: CASSFDINQPQHF.

The rearrangement uses TRBV25-1 and TRBJ2-5; the match to TRBD2 covers 10 bases. Germline CDR1 reads MGHDK; CDR2 reads SYGVNS. The CDR3 consists of 16 residues. Losses at the gene ends were 5 bases for V and 5 bases for J; bases not matched to a gene: 11. This CDR3 is CASSPSSGSRLETQYF. The CDR3, as DNA: TGTGCCAGCAGTCCGTCTAGCGGGAGTAGATTGGAGACCCAGTACTTC.

CDR3 loop: CASSGQGNTEAFF. The CDR3 nucleotides read TGCGCCAGCAGCGGGCAGGGGAACACTGAAGCTTTCTTT. The chain combines TRBV5-1 with TRBJ1-1, with D perhaps TRBD1 (5 bases). Between the trimmed V and J ends, which lost 4 bases and 1 base, there was a span of 8 bases. CDR3 length: 13 amino acids. Germline CDR1 SGHRS, CDR2 YFSETQ.

The chain carries TRBV7-8 and TRBJ2-5; D may be TRBD1 (5 bases). Trimming cost V 5 bases and J 4 bases, with 11 bases left between them. The CDR3 is 13 residues long. Germline CDR1 SGHVS, CDR2 FQNEAQ. This chain's CDR3 is CASSPRVLETQYF. DNA for the CDR3: TGTGCCAGCAGCCCCAGGGTATTAGAGACCCAGTACTTC.